This T cell receptor beta chain is from a study of T cell repertoires in cytomegalovirus infection. Study overall: HLA-B-restricted CMV epitopes that are well studied were used alongside recently identified HLA-C-restricted ones. Signatures in public TCR beta sequences pointed to both CMV infection and matching HLA type.

General study points: Ex vivo, HLA-C-restricted CMV-specific TCR beta clonotypes prevailed over the rest of the response.

Each CDR3 protein gets one entry after TCRdb re-called the reads with MiXCR. The sample yields under 500,000 distinct CDR3 sequences, 40% to 50% seen once. The V gene's germline CDR1 is MNHEY and CDR2 SVGAGI. V was clipped by 6 bases and J by 3 bases; unmatched bases: 5. This CDR3 spans 15 amino acids. A note on this clonotype: Its specificity is not known.

The sequences come from cultured PBMCs, collected from culture after CMV antigen stimulation. The rearrangement uses TRBV6-5 and TRBJ2-1; TRBD1 matches 10 bases. This TCR derives from a human donor in good health (CMV status not recorded). Some clones in this sample may be carry-over from other donors' samples. CDR3 sequence reads: CASRRTGGSYNEQFF. The DNA of the CDR3 is TGTGCCAGCAGGCGGACAGGGGGAAGCTACAATGAGCAGTTCTTC.